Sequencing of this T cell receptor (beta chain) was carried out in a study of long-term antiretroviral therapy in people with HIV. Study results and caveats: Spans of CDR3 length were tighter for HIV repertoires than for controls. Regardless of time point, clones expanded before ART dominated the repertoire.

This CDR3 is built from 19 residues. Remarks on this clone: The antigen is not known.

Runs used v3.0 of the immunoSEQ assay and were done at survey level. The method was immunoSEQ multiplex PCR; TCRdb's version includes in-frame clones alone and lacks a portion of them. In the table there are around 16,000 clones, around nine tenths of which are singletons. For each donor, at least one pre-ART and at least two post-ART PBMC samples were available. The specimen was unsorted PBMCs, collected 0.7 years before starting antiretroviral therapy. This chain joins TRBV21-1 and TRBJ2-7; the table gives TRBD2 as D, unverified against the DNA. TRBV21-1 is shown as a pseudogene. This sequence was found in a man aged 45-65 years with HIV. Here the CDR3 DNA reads TGTGCCAGCAGTCAAACAAAGACTAGCGGGGGGGGAATTTCCTACGAGCAGTACTTC. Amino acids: CASSQTKTSGGGISYEQYF.